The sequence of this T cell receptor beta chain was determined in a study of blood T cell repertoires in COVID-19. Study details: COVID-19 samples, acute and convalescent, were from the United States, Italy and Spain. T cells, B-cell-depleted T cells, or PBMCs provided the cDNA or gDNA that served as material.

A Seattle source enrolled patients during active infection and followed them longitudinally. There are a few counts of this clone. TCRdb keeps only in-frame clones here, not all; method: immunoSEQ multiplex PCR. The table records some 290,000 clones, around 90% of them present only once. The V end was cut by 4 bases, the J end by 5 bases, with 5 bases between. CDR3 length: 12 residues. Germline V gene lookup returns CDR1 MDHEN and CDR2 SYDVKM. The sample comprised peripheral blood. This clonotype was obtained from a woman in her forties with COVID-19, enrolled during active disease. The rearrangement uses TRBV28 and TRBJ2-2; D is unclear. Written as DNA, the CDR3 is TGTGCCAGCAGTTCGGAGACCGGGGAGCTGTTTTTT. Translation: CASSSETGELFF.